Sequencing of this TCR beta chain was carried out in a study of blood T cell repertoires in COVID-19. V lost 5 bases and J lost 3, with 16 bases in between. From germline, CDR1 is SGHVS and CDR2 FQNEAQ. The CDR3 has 15 residues. TCRdb's table, derived via immunoSEQ multiplex PCR, lists solely in-frame clones and lacks some. The sample includes over 250,000 clones, approximately 89% of them seen just once. Donors in Cohort 3 who had recovered were those with two negative PCRs, healthcare professional clearance, or resolution of their symptoms. Sequences were obtained from PBMCs or T cells enriched from blood (not recorded which). This chain links TRBV7-8 with TRBJ1-1; D is perhaps TRBD1 (5 bases). This sequence originates from a woman aged 18-35 years who had recovered from COVID-19. For the CDR3, the DNA is TGTGCCAGCAGCCTGACTCGCGGGGGGGACACTGAAGCTTTCTTT. Translating gives CASSLTRGGDTEAFF.